Following are 4 T cell receptor beta chains from one sample sequenced in a study of blood T cell repertoires in COVID-19. The table came from immunoSEQ multiplex PCR; TCRdb's copy has only in-frame clones and leaves some out. The sample lists approximately 230,000 clones, about 80% occurring once. Sequences were obtained from PBMCs or T cells enriched from blood (not recorded which). Source of these receptors: a man in his forties or fifties who had recovered from COVID-19.

This chain joins TRBV2 and TRBJ2-1; TRBD2 matches 7 bases. The CDR3 totals 13 residues. In germline, CDR1 is SNHLY, CDR2 FYNNEI. The ends lost 5 bases at V and 10 bases at J; junction bases unmatched: 8. The DNA of the CDR3 is TGTGCCAGCAGTAGCGGGGCCACACGGGAGCAGTTCTTC. This translates into CASSSGATREQFF.

The chain carries TRBV7-9 and TRBJ1-1; D gene unclear. The CDR3 is made up of 14 amino acids. V lost 2 bases and J lost 4, with 11 bases in between. Germline V lookup: CDR1 SEHNR, CDR2 FQNEAQ (reference sequence). The CDR3 nucleotides are TGTGCCAGCAGCTTACAGTCAGGTGGCACTGAAGCTTTCTTT. Translated: CASSLQSGGTEAFF.

The V call is TRBV5-1, the J call TRBJ1-2, with D maybe TRBD1 (6 bases). The CDR3 is made up of 19 amino acids. The V gene's germline CDR1 is SGHRS and CDR2 YFSETQ. V was trimmed by 2 bases and J by 1 base, leaving 24 bases between them. The DNA of the CDR3 is TGCGCCAGCAGCTTACCCTCGGGGGGGGCGCATTCCATTAACTATGGCTACACCTTC. Its protein product is CASSLPSGGAHSINYGYTF. Variable domain in full (rest from reference TRBV5-1 and TRBJ1-2): KAGVTQTPRYLIKTRGQQVTLSCSPISGHRSVSWYQQTPGQGLQFLFEYFSETQRNKGNFPGRFSGRQFSNSRSEMNVSTLELGDSALYLCASSLPSGGAHSINYGYTFGSGTRLTVV.

V is TRBV7-3 and J is TRBJ1-1; a possible D gene is TRBD1 (6 bases). The CDR3 covers 14 residues. Germline V gives CDR1 SGHTA, CDR2 FQGTGA. Trimming pared 4 bases from V and 6 bases from J, leaving 15 bases between. The CDR3 DNA is TGTGCCAGCAGCTCATTAACGTCAGGGGCTGAAGCTTTCTTT. It encodes CASSSLTSGAEAFF.